This T cell receptor beta chain originates from a study of CD8+ T cells in alopecia areata (dated by TCRdb to 2016 to 2018). In the study overall: Treated patients were enrolled in an open-label pilot trial of oral tofacitinib at 5 to 10 mg twice daily for moderate-to-severe alopecia areata. Patients received tofacitinib for 6 to 18 months and were then followed off drug for 6 months to check for delayed response and recurrence. The SALT score, which quantifies the percentage of affected scalp surface area, was used to measure disease severity in treated patients. In both human patients and the C3H/HeJ mouse model, the study applied high-throughput TCRbeta sequencing to look at T cell clonal expansion in alopecia areata. On the human side, TCRbeta sequencing was run on scalp tissue and on sorted CD4+ and CD8+ peripheral blood T cells from healthy controls and from alopecia areata patients with either patchy or totalis/universalis disease. Biopsies were taken from tofacitinib-treated patients at baseline and again at 4 and 24 weeks into treatment, and several of those patients also had a later scalp biopsy. Scalp clonality was compared among normal scalp (n=4), patchy alopecia areata scalp (n=8), and alopecia totalis/universalis scalp (n=8). RNA was obtained with the PAXgene miRNA kit for fixed scalp, the miRNeasy kit for PBMCs, and the RNeasy kit for mouse skin. Amplification of TCRbeta CDR3 regions was done by immunoSEQ multiplex PCR using 35 Vbeta forward primers and 13 Jbeta reverse primers.

Via the germline V gene (reference sequence), CDR1 is LNHDA and CDR2 SQIVND. V lost 5 bases and J lost 6 bases, and the count of bases not matched to a germline gene is 11. Counted from cysteine to phenylalanine, this CDR3 has 15 amino acids. The DNA shown is the 45-base CDR3, in frame from base 1. This sample's time point label indicates: around 22 weeks on oral tofacitinib. The sample's treatment or condition, from its label and the paper: oral pan-JAK inhibitor, 5-10 mg twice daily. Peripheral blood and lesional scalp punch biopsies were obtained from patients with alopecia areata. PBMCs were isolated by density centrifugation and stained for CD3, CD4 and CD8, after which CD4+ and CD8+ T cells were sorted on a FACSAria. This clone was detected only a few times. Which antigen it targets is not known. The record has no base qualities; no much larger clone is one base away. The library was built by means of the immunoSEQ multiplex PCR assay. RNA was extracted from all samples and reverse transcribed into cDNA as template for TCR sequencing. SuperScript III was used for first-strand cDNA synthesis, primed with a 2:1 mix of oligo-dT and random hexamers. A synthetic immune receptor repertoire was used to gauge amplification bias, and whatever bias remained was removed computationally. The published analysis was carried out like this. Raw reads were preprocessed to remove errors, and CDR3 was defined by IMGT conventions from the conserved cysteine to phenylalanine. Clonality was computed by normalizing Shannon entropy by log2 of the number of productive unique TCRs and subtracting the result from 1. Scalp TCRbeta sequences were cross-referenced with sorted blood CD4 and CD8 repertoires so that the CD4 or CD8 identity of scalp clones could be inferred. TCRdb limited this immuneACCESS table to in-frame rearrangements with V and J called. A share of clones is missing; checked studies link under half to unresolved V genes, and the rest is unexplained. That table is the source of V, J and clone size, and D and trimming were worked out from the DNA. The sample has around 200,000 clones on record, about three fifths of them singletons. The top ten hold roughly 13% of the sample.

Results the study describes overall, beyond this receptor: Compared with normal scalp, lesional scalp, particularly in alopecia totalis/universalis, had higher clonality and more expanded CD8+ clones, which suggests antigenic drive. The treated cohort was small, with a single nonresponder, so links between baseline CD8+ expansion and response need larger studies. Tofacitinib significantly lowered scalp clonality and the number of expanded CD8+ clones among the top 100 scalp clones. TCR sequences shared between patients were less clear than in mice, possibly partly because of HLA diversity in the patient population. During tofacitinib treatment, many expanded lesional clones stuck around in both scalp and blood, and this persistence may partly explain why relapse happens after treatment is stopped. Resident alphabeta T cells in normal human skin are also sequenced, complicating scalp TCR repertoire analysis, unlike mouse skin dominated by gammadelta T cells.

This TCR derives from a human donor with alopecia areata. The sample consisted of CD8+ T cells sorted from blood, taken at week 24, from a patient treated with tofacitinib. The V gene is TRBV19 and the J gene is TRBJ2-7, with TRBD1 matching 9 junction bases. The CDR3 here reads CASSPGTGSPIEQYF. In nucleotides, the sequence is TGTGCCAGTAGTCCCGGGACAGGGAGTCCTATCGAGCAGTACTTC.